The following is a T cell receptor beta chain sequence with its context. Antigen unknown. V gave up 8 bases and J gave up 3 bases; unmatched junction bases: 3. CDR1 and CDR2 from the germline V gene are KGHSH and LQKENI. The CDR3 sequence is 13 residues long. This table comes from immunoSEQ multiplex PCR, and its TCRdb copy is limited to in-frame clones, with some not included. The sample lists 760,000 or so clones, 96% seen once, with roughly 0.23% in the top ten. This specimen comes from a study of shared clonotypes between healthy human individuals. At the level of the study: The study used three CD4 naive, three CD4 memory, two CD8 naive and one CD8 memory plate per donor.

Notes on the study in general: The donor pool, a small one, limited the genetic and exposure-history diversity represented. A handful of donors showed sharing of 4.5% to 5% of naive CD4 clonotypes.

CD45RO-negative cells were positively selected for CCR7, leaving out terminally differentiated effector memory CD45RA+ cells. The TCR sequence derives from a man aged 25 to 45 in good health. Sequencing used naive CD8+ T cells sorted from blood. The J gene is TRBJ1-2, the V gene TRBV18; TRBD1 matches at 10 bases. The CDR3 region has the DNA TGTGCCAGCCGACAGGGGGCACACTATGGCTACACCTTC. Protein product: CASRQGAHYGYTF.